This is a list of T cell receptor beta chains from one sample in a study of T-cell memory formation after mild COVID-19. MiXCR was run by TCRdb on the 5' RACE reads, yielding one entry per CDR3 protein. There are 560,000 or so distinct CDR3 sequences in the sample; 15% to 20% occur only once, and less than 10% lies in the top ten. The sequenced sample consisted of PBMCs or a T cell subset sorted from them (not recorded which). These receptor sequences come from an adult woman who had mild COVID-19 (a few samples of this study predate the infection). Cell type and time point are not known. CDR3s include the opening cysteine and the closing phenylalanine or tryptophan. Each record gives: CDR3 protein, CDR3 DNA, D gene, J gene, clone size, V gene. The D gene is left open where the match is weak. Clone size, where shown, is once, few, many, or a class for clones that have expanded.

CDR3 protein: CASSYHPSGTQEAFF
CDR3 DNA: TGTGCCAGCAGTTACCACCCCTCCGGCACACAAGAAGCTTTCTTT
D gene: -
J gene: TRBJ1-1
clone size: many
V gene: TRBV6-5

CDR3 protein: CASSLTLDSNQPQHF
CDR3 DNA: TGTGCCAGCAGCTTAACTTTAGACAGCAATCAGCCCCAGCATTTT
D gene: -
J gene: TRBJ1-5
clone size: many
V gene: TRBV7-8

CDR3 protein: CASSGARGSSYEQYF
CDR3 DNA: TGTGCCAGCAGTGGAGCACGGGGAAGCTCCTACGAGCAGTACTTC
D gene: -
J gene: TRBJ2-7
clone size: -
V gene: TRBV6-1

CDR3 protein: CASSVSETAPHYGYTF
CDR3 DNA: TGTGCCAGCAGTGTATCGGAGACCGCACCCCACTATGGCTACACCTTC
D gene: -
J gene: TRBJ1-2
clone size: -
V gene: TRBV6-1

CDR3 protein: CASSRSGGREYTEAFF
CDR3 DNA: TGTGCCAGCAGCCGGAGCGGGGGCAGGGAGTACACTGAAGCTTTCTTT
D gene: -
J gene: TRBJ1-1
clone size: few
V gene: TRBV11-3

CDR3 protein: CAWSGYEQFF
CDR3 DNA: TGTGCCTGGAGTGGTTATGAGCAGTTCTTC
D gene: -
J gene: TRBJ2-1
clone size: few
V gene: TRBV30

CDR3 protein: CASSPHGDRGKTFF
CDR3 DNA: TGTGCCAGCAGCCCTCACGGGGACAGGGGTAAAACTTTCTTT
D gene: TRBD1
J gene: TRBJ1-1
clone size: few
V gene: TRBV6-2/TRBV6-3

CDR3 protein: CASPQRDTGELFF
CDR3 DNA: TGTGCCAGTCCCCAAAGAGACACCGGGGAGCTGTTTTTT
D gene: -
J gene: TRBJ2-2
clone size: -
V gene: TRBV7-9

CDR3 protein: CASSPGAGYSYEQYF
CDR3 DNA: TGCGCCAGCAGCCCAGGGGCCGGTTACTCCTACGAGCAGTACTTC
D gene: -
J gene: TRBJ2-7
clone size: once
V gene: TRBV4-1

CDR3 protein: CASSDLNEQFF
CDR3 DNA: TGTGCCAGCAGTGATCTCAATGAGCAGTTCTTC
D gene: -
J gene: TRBJ2-1
clone size: few
V gene: TRBV6-1

CDR3 protein: CASSWAVGRGTGELFF
CDR3 DNA: TGTGCCAGCAGCTGGGCCGTCGGCCGAGGTACCGGGGAGCTGTTTTTT
D gene: -
J gene: TRBJ2-2
clone size: few
V gene: TRBV7-9

CDR3 protein: CASSDLIRDTQYF
CDR3 DNA: TGTGCCAGCAGCGACCTTATCCGGGATACGCAGTATTTT
D gene: -
J gene: TRBJ2-3
clone size: -
V gene: TRBV7-9

CDR3 protein: CASSLDIGVGTDTQYF
CDR3 DNA: TGTGCCAGCAGCTTAGACATTGGAGTCGGCACAGATACGCAGTATTTT
D gene: -
J gene: TRBJ2-3
clone size: few
V gene: TRBV7-9

CDR3 protein: CATSSGGPYTEAFF
CDR3 DNA: TGTGCCACCAGTTCAGGAGGGCCTTACACTGAAGCTTTCTTT
D gene: -
J gene: TRBJ1-1
clone size: many
V gene: TRBV24-1

CDR3 protein: CSVDMDLEPQYF
CDR3 DNA: TGCAGCGTTGACATGGACTTGGAGCCCCAGTACTTC
D gene: -
J gene: TRBJ2-5
clone size: -
V gene: TRBV29-1

CDR3 protein: CSARSRDTHRTLAHPYEQYF
CDR3 DNA: TGCAGTGCTAGGAGCCGGGACACCCATAGGACGCTAGCCCATCCCTACGAGCAGTACTTC
D gene: -
J gene: TRBJ2-7
clone size: -
V gene: TRBV20-1

CDR3 protein: CSARAVRTGYTF
CDR3 DNA: TGCAGTGCTAGAGCCGTAAGGACGGGCTACACCTTC
D gene: -
J gene: TRBJ1-2
clone size: -
V gene: TRBV20-1

CDR3 protein: CASSGELALTDTQYF
CDR3 DNA: TGTGCCAGCAGCGGTGAACTAGCCCTCACAGATACGCAGTATTTT
D gene: -
J gene: TRBJ2-3
clone size: few
V gene: TRBV9

CDR3 protein: CSAWWRGVLFF
CDR3 DNA: TGCAGCGCCTGGTGGCGGGGGGTTCTGTTCTTC
D gene: TRBD2
J gene: TRBJ2-1
clone size: -
V gene: TRBV29-1

CDR3 protein: CASNDGHLNTEAFF
CDR3 DNA: TGTGCCAGTAACGATGGACACCTGAACACTGAAGCTTTCTTT
D gene: -
J gene: TRBJ1-1
clone size: few
V gene: TRBV19

CDR3 protein: CASSLGSGTYYEQYF
CDR3 DNA: TGTGCCAGCAGTTTAGGTAGCGGAACATACTACGAGCAGTACTTC
D gene: -
J gene: TRBJ2-7
clone size: many
V gene: TRBV12-3/TRBV12-4

CDR3 protein: CASSGLQFEQYF
CDR3 DNA: TGTGCCAGCAGTGGACTCCAGTTCGAGCAGTACTTC
D gene: -
J gene: TRBJ2-7
clone size: -
V gene: TRBV2

CDR3 protein: CASSWGELADNTDTQYF
CDR3 DNA: TGTGCCAGCAGCTGGGGTGAACTAGCGGATAACACAGATACGCAGTATTTT
D gene: TRBD2
J gene: TRBJ2-3
clone size: -
V gene: TRBV7-6

CDR3 protein: CASSLGTTLNTGELFF
CDR3 DNA: TGTGCCAGCAGTCTAGGGACAACCCTGAACACCGGGGAGCTGTTTTTT
D gene: -
J gene: TRBJ2-2
clone size: few
V gene: TRBV28

CDR3 protein: CASSLADPTGAFF
CDR3 DNA: TGCGCCAGCAGCTTGGCCGACCCAACTGGAGCTTTCTTT
D gene: -
J gene: TRBJ1-1
clone size: -
V gene: TRBV5-1

CDR3 protein: CATSDSRSYNGELFF
CDR3 DNA: TGTGCCACCAGTGATTCGCGTTCATATAACGGGGAGCTGTTTTTT
D gene: -
J gene: TRBJ2-2
clone size: many
V gene: TRBV24-1

CDR3 protein: CATSRDRDVGNQPQHF
CDR3 DNA: TGTGCCACCAGCAGAGATCGGGATGTTGGCAATCAGCCCCAGCATTTT
D gene: -
J gene: TRBJ1-5
clone size: few
V gene: TRBV15

CDR3 protein: CASSQVGQGDYEQYF
CDR3 DNA: TGTGCCAGCAGCCAAGTTGGACAGGGTGACTACGAGCAGTACTTC
D gene: TRBD1
J gene: TRBJ2-7
clone size: few
V gene: TRBV4-2

CDR3 protein: CSALGHPYNSPLHF
CDR3 DNA: TGCAGTGCTTTAGGACATCCCTATAATTCACCCCTCCACTTT
D gene: -
J gene: TRBJ1-6
clone size: few
V gene: TRBV20-1

CDR3 protein: CASSQEFYYGYTF
CDR3 DNA: TGTGCCAGCAGCCAAGAATTTTACTATGGCTACACCTTC
D gene: -
J gene: TRBJ1-2
clone size: few
V gene: TRBV4-2

CDR3 protein: CASSTYRDSADTQYF
CDR3 DNA: TGTGCCAGCAGCACCTACCGGGACAGCGCAGATACGCAGTATTTT
D gene: TRBD1
J gene: TRBJ2-3
clone size: -
V gene: TRBV7-3

CDR3 protein: CATSGSGGSQETQYF
CDR3 DNA: TGTGCCACCAGTGGATCAGGGGGCTCCCAAGAGACCCAGTACTTC
D gene: TRBD1
J gene: TRBJ2-5
clone size: -
V gene: TRBV24-1

CDR3 protein: CASSFDRGRNNEQFF
CDR3 DNA: TGTGCCAGCAGCTTCGACAGGGGGCGCAACAATGAGCAGTTCTTC
D gene: TRBD1
J gene: TRBJ2-1
clone size: -
V gene: TRBV5-5

CDR3 protein: CASSLGSLGQFF
CDR3 DNA: TGTGCCAGCAGCTTGGGGTCATTGGGGCAGTTCTTC
D gene: -
J gene: TRBJ2-1
clone size: few
V gene: TRBV11-1

CDR3 protein: CASSFSVWDRANTGELFF
CDR3 DNA: TGTGCCAGCAGCTTTTCAGTATGGGACAGGGCGAACACCGGGGAGCTGTTTTTT
D gene: TRBD1
J gene: TRBJ2-2
clone size: few
V gene: TRBV7-9

CDR3 protein: CASSLGQGVVSTEAFF
CDR3 DNA: TGTGCCAGCAGTCTAGGACAGGGGGTGGTCAGCACTGAAGCTTTCTTT
D gene: TRBD1
J gene: TRBJ1-1
clone size: many
V gene: TRBV12-3/TRBV12-4

CDR3 protein: CASIKGGGPYNEQFF
CDR3 DNA: TGTGCCAGCATAAAAGGGGGGGGGCCCTACAATGAGCAGTTCTTC
D gene: -
J gene: TRBJ2-1
clone size: many
V gene: TRBV12-3/TRBV12-4

CDR3 protein: CASSLATGFEAFF
CDR3 DNA: TGCGCCAGCAGCTTGGCCACGGGATTTGAAGCTTTCTTT
D gene: -
J gene: TRBJ1-1
clone size: -
V gene: TRBV5-1

CDR3 protein: CASRSSGTGRSNYGYTF
CDR3 DNA: TGTGCCAGCAGATCTTCCGGGACAGGTCGTTCTAACTATGGCTACACCTTC
D gene: TRBD1
J gene: TRBJ1-2
clone size: -
V gene: TRBV12-3/TRBV12-4

CDR3 protein: CASKINRGTEAFF
CDR3 DNA: TGTGCCAGCAAAATTAACAGGGGGACTGAAGCTTTCTTT
D gene: TRBD1
J gene: TRBJ1-1
clone size: few
V gene: TRBV6-2/TRBV6-3

CDR3 protein: CASSQRGLPTDTQYF
CDR3 DNA: TGTGCCAGCAGCCAAAGAGGGCTACCCACAGATACGCAGTATTTT
D gene: -
J gene: TRBJ2-3
clone size: -
V gene: TRBV3-1

CDR3 protein: CASSPNDRGSYGYTF
CDR3 DNA: TGTGCCAGCAGCCCGAACGACAGGGGATCCTATGGCTACACCTTC
D gene: TRBD1
J gene: TRBJ1-2
clone size: -
V gene: TRBV5-4

CDR3 protein: CSVVLLSNTEAFF
CDR3 DNA: TGCAGCGTGGTGCTTCTATCGAACACTGAAGCTTTCTTT
D gene: -
J gene: TRBJ1-1
clone size: once
V gene: TRBV29-1

CDR3 protein: CASSLRGVWNTEAFF
CDR3 DNA: TGTGCCAGCAGTTTAAGGGGGGTTTGGAACACTGAAGCTTTCTTT
D gene: -
J gene: TRBJ1-1
clone size: few
V gene: TRBV12-3/TRBV12-4

CDR3 protein: CSVEVAGSGAGEQYF
CDR3 DNA: TGCAGCGTTGAAGTTGCTGGCAGTGGAGCTGGCGAGCAGTACTTC
D gene: -
J gene: TRBJ2-7
clone size: -
V gene: TRBV29-1

CDR3 protein: CASSYSETSGNEQFF
CDR3 DNA: TGTGCCAGCAGTTACTCGGAGACTAGCGGCAATGAGCAGTTCTTC
D gene: TRBD2
J gene: TRBJ2-1
clone size: -
V gene: TRBV6-2/TRBV6-3

CDR3 protein: CATRGRANTEAFF
CDR3 DNA: TGTGCCACCCGGGGACGGGCGAACACTGAAGCTTTCTTT
D gene: -
J gene: TRBJ1-1
clone size: few
V gene: TRBV24-1

CDR3 protein: CASSGSGTIQYF
CDR3 DNA: TGCGCCAGCAGCGGCTCCGGGACTATCCAGTACTTC
D gene: TRBD2
J gene: TRBJ2-7
clone size: few
V gene: TRBV5-1

CDR3 protein: CASILSGTIEQYF
CDR3 DNA: TGTGCCAGCATCCTCTCCGGGACGATCGAGCAGTACTTC
D gene: -
J gene: TRBJ2-7
clone size: few
V gene: TRBV12-3/TRBV12-4

CDR3 protein: CAISESTGAYNEQFF
CDR3 DNA: TGTGCCATCAGTGAGTCGACTGGGGCGTACAATGAGCAGTTCTTC
D gene: -
J gene: TRBJ2-1
clone size: -
V gene: TRBV10-3

CDR3 protein: CAWSGGSGNTIYF
CDR3 DNA: TGTGCCTGGAGTGGGGGGTCAGGAAACACCATATATTTT
D gene: -
J gene: TRBJ1-3
clone size: -
V gene: TRBV30

CDR3 protein: CASNIRDTGSYNEQFF
CDR3 DNA: TGTGCCAGCAACATCCGGGACACTGGCTCCTACAATGAGCAGTTCTTC
D gene: -
J gene: TRBJ2-1
clone size: -
V gene: TRBV7-9

CDR3 protein: CASSPPGVTRGGKDTEAFF
CDR3 DNA: TGTGCCAGCTCACCACCGGGGGTGACCAGGGGAGGAAAGGACACTGAAGCTTTCTTT
D gene: -
J gene: TRBJ1-1
clone size: few
V gene: TRBV18